Sequencing of this TCR beta chain was carried out in a study of Ad26.COV2.S vaccination and SARS-CoV-2 variants. About the research overall: Donor got 5x10^10 or 1x10^11 viral particles of Ad26.COV2.S.

Produced via immunoSEQ multiplex PCR; TCRdb's table is partial and in-frame only. In the table there are roughly 400,000 clones, over 80% of which are singletons. The sample's treatment: over 15 received Ad26.COV2.S at low or high dose, single or two shots; 5 received placebo; per-sample allocation not given. Day 63 following the first vaccine or placebo injection was when the samples were taken. At a Boston site, the person donating was an adult of 18-55 years. Participants' vaccine, an Ad26 vector, delivered Wuhan-strain SARS-CoV-2 spike. There are 16 residues in the CDR3. Germline values: CDR1 KGHSH, CDR2 LQKENI. Trimming removed 2 bases from V and 5 bases from J, with 16 bases in between.

Material: peripheral blood, obtained in a trial of Ad26.COV2.S vaccine versus placebo. The chain is built from TRBV18 and TRBJ2-1; unclear D gene. This clonotype was obtained from a person between 18 and 65 years old who received the Ad26.COV2.S COVID-19 vaccine or a placebo. The CDR3: CASSPFGNYLDNEQFF. The CDR3 nucleotides read TGTGCCAGCTCACCATTTGGGAATTATCTTGACAATGAGCAGTTCTTC.